This TCR beta chain was profiled in a study of blood T cell repertoires in COVID-19. The overall study: Material from acute and convalescent COVID-19 was sourced from the United States, Italy and Spain. T cells, B-cell-depleted T cells, or PBMCs provided the cDNA or gDNA that served as material.

Per the germline V gene, CDR1 is MNHEY and CDR2 is SVGAGI. Trimming at V came to 5 bases and at J to 6 bases, leaving 8 bases not matched to a gene. This CDR3 region has 15 residues. In the source study's methods: Estimation of nucleated cell counts was performed using reference gene primer amplification. Libraries were prepared by immunoSEQ multiplex PCR; TCRdb keeps only in-frame clonotypes and omits some of them. D and trimming come from the DNA, and the V and J calls and clone size come from that table. The table includes fewer than 60,000 clones, about 90% detected once. This clone was counted between two and nine times.

The source material was peripheral blood. The V and J genes are TRBV6-5 and TRBJ1-5, with TRBD1 matching over 9 bases. This receptor was obtained from a human donor with acute or convalescent COVID-19. The donor label of this sample is uncertain. The CDR3 DNA is TGTGCCAGCAGTACAATACAGGGGGCGAGTCAGCCCCAGCATTTT. Encoded protein: CASSTIQGASQPQHF.